The 24 T cell receptor beta chains below all came from one sample that was sequenced in a study of blood T cells in healthy people across ages. It was with a sample-barcoded 5' primer and a J-beta primer mix that a second PCR of about 7 to 12 cycles was run. One entry per CDR3 protein results from TCRdb running MiXCR on the 5' RACE reads. The repertoire holds some 1.5 million distinct CDR3 sequences, with approximately 43% as singletons. Sample: blood. These receptor sequences come from a woman aged 18 to 35 in good health.

The gene calls are TRBV7-2 and TRBJ2-7; D gene uncertain. The CDR3 totals 11 residues. Germline V gene sequence: CDR1 SGHTA, CDR2 FQGNSA. V was trimmed by 6 bases and J by 7 bases, leaving 10 bases between them. As DNA, the CDR3 is TGTGCCAGCAGGAAAAGTGATGAGCAGTACTTC. Its protein product is CASRKSDEQYF.

V and J are TRBV11-2 and TRBJ1-2; 9 bases are shared with TRBD1. The CDR3 has 15 amino acids. V lost 3 bases and J lost 4; bases outside the gene matches: 6. Germline V gene sequence: CDR1 SGHAT, CDR2 FQNNGV. DNA of the CDR3: TGTGCCAGCAGCTTTAGCGCGACAGGGGGCTATGGCTACACCTTC. This encodes CASSFSATGGYGYTF.

The chain links TRBV7-9 to TRBJ1-1; D is undetermined. Per the germline V gene, CDR1 is SEHNR and CDR2 is FQNEAQ (reference sequence). This CDR3 has 14 amino acids. Trimming shortened V by 5 bases and J by 3 bases, and 13 bases separated the two germline ends. CDR3 in DNA: TGTGCCAGCAGCGCTGAGGTGGGGTACACTGAAGCTTTCTTT. Encoded protein: CASSAEVGYTEAFF.

In this sample, this clonotype turned up many times. The V and J genes are TRBV2 and TRBJ1-2, with 7 bases identical to TRBD1. The germline gives CDR1 SNHLY, CDR2 FYNNEI. Germline trimming cut 6 bases from V and 1 base from J; bases unmatched to any gene: 5. This CDR3 is built from 14 residues. The CDR3 nucleotides read TGTGCCAGCAGCCCACAGGGGTTTAACTATGGCTACACCTTC. This codes for CASSPQGFNYGYTF.

The J gene is TRBJ2-2, the V gene TRBV7-8; TRBD1 matches at 8 bases. The CDR3 covers 16 residues. CDR1 is SGHVS, CDR2 FQNEAQ, per germline. Trimming at V came to 1 base and at J to 6 bases, leaving 7 bases not matched to a gene. The CDR3: CASSLGRGRVAGELFF. The CDR3, as DNA: TGTGCCAGCAGCTTAGGCAGGGGGCGCGTCGCCGGGGAGCTGTTTTTT.

The V call is TRBV21-1, the J call TRBJ2-1; the table's D call TRBD1 went unverified against the DNA. TRBV21-1 is labeled a pseudogene. The CDR3 is 17 residues long. The CDR3 loop is CAPSKEHRGSSYNEQFF. The CDR3, as DNA: TGTGCCCCTAGCAAAGAGCACAGGGGGAGCTCCTACAATGAGCAGTTCTTT.

This clonotype was counted only a few times. The chain is built from TRBV28 and TRBJ2-1; maybe TRBD2 (6 bases). With 3 bases removed from V and 8 bases from J, the gap between germline ends came to 17 bases. The CDR3 spans 15 residues. Per germline, CDR1 MDHEN and CDR2 SYDVKM. The CDR3 protein is CASSFAGESGYEQFF. The CDR3 bases are TGTGCCAGCAGTTTTGCCGGAGAGAGCGGGTATGAGCAGTTCTTC.

This clonotype has a handful of counts. V gene TRBV6-2 or TRBV6-3 combines with J gene TRBJ2-3; D is uncertain. V lost 2 bases and J lost 6, with 6 bases in between. Germline V gene lookup returns CDR1 MNHEY and CDR2 SVGEGT. The CDR3 extends over 12 amino acids. DNA for the CDR3: TGTGCCAGCAGTTACACGTCTGATACGCAGTATTTT. It specifies CASSYTSDTQYF.

The rearrangement uses TRBV29-1 and TRBJ2-3; the match to TRBD2 covers 14 bases. Trimming removed 7 bases from V and 5 bases from J; junction bases left unmatched: 11. This CDR3 has 16 amino acids. Germline lookup yields CDR1 SQVTM and CDR2 ANQGSEA. The DNA for the CDR3 is TGCAGCGCTAGTCCCGGGACTAGCGGGAGAGTAGATACGCAGTATTTT. This codes for CSASPGTSGRVDTQYF.

There are a few counts of this clonotype. J is TRBJ2-3 and V is TRBV2; 11 positions agree with TRBD2. Germline assignment: CDR1 SNHLY and CDR2 FYNNEI. The CDR3 has 17 residues. The junction had 8 bases not matched to a gene; V was cut back by 2 bases and J by 4 bases. CDR3: CASSERGPSGRPDTQYF. CDR3 bases: TGTGCCAGCAGTGAAAGAGGGCCTAGCGGGAGGCCAGATACGCAGTATTTT.

Concerning this clonotype itself: A read error may produce the germline difference seen at one junction end. CDR3 DNA: TGTGCCTTCAGTGAGTCAGAGGATACGCAGTATTTT. Residues: CAFSESEDTQYF. The chain is built from TRBV10-3 and TRBJ2-3; D call uncertain. This CDR3 is 12 amino acids long. The germline gives CDR1 ENHRY, CDR2 SYGVKD.

The table lists this clonotype with a few counts. The chain recombines TRBV4-2 with TRBJ1-2; no firm D call. Germline CDR1 is LGHNA and CDR2 is YNFKEQ. The CDR3 is 13 residues long. V was shortened by 1 base and J by 6 bases, with 9 bases between the two germline ends. The CDR3 loop is CASSQVKGDGYTF. The CDR3 coding sequence is TGTGCCAGCAGCCAAGTTAAGGGAGATGGCTACACCTTC.

This clonotype was seen only a few times. The rearrangement links TRBV7-2 to TRBJ2-5, with D perhaps TRBD2 (6 bases). The CDR3 runs to 14 residues. Trimming stripped 3 bases from V and 6 bases from J, with 14 bases between. Germline values: CDR1 SGHTA, CDR2 FQGNSA. CDR3 in amino acids: CASSFSEGGKTQYF. The CDR3 DNA reads TGTGCCAGCAGCTTCTCGGAGGGAGGAAAGACCCAGTACTTC.

Of note for this clonotype: Just one base apart from a much larger clone, this may be a read error. The V gene is TRBV12-3 or TRBV12-4, the J gene TRBJ2-4, with a tentative D call TRBD2 (6 bases). The end of the DNA aligns better with TRBJ2-7, so the J call may be wrong. This CDR3 is built from 14 residues. The CDR3 region is CASSLGTNFDEQYF. CDR3 coding DNA: TGTGCCAGCAGTTTAGGGACTAATTTCGACGAGCAGTACTTC.

This sequence joins TRBV9 and TRBJ1-1; TRBD1 matches at 8 bases. The CDR3 sequence is 16 residues long. Germline loops: CDR1 SGDLS, CDR2 YYNGEE. V lost 3 bases to trimming and J lost 4 bases; unmatched junction nucleotides: 11. The CDR3: CASSATGTGRFTEAFF. The CDR3 DNA reads as TGTGCCAGCAGCGCAACCGGGACAGGAAGATTCACTGAAGCTTTCTTT.

Comment on this clonotype: An end of the junction differs from the germline gene, which may be a read error. The chain's CDR3 is CNARAGTGVNEQFF. The CDR3 nucleotides are TGCAATGCTAGAGCTGGGACAGGCGTAAATGAGCAGTTCTTC. The chain employs TRBV20-1 and TRBJ2-1; 8 nucleotides line up with TRBD1. This CDR3 has 14 residues. CDR1 is DFQATT and CDR2 is SNEGSKA in the germline V gene (reference sequence).

The chain joins TRBV6-5 to TRBJ2-7, with 11 bases lining up with TRBD1. J was trimmed by 7 bases and V by 5 bases; bases with no gene match: 7. There are 14 residues in the CDR3. The germline CDR1 and CDR2 sequences are MNHEY and SVGAGI. The CDR3 region has the DNA TGTGCCAGCAGTCGCGGACAGGGGGCATGGGAGCAGTACTTC. This codes for CASSRGQGAWEQYF.

CDR3 protein: CASRTGLAGGRPDTQYF. CDR3 DNA sequence: TGTGCCAGCAGAACCGGACTAGCGGGAGGCCGGCCAGATACGCAGTATTTT. The gene calls are TRBV6-1 and TRBJ2-3; TRBD2 agrees at 14 bases. Germline V gene sequence: CDR1 MNHNS, CDR2 SASEGT. The CDR3 runs to 17 residues. V shed 6 bases, J shed 4 bases, and the junction held 9 bases outside the gene matches.

The V call is TRBV6-2 or TRBV6-3, the J call TRBJ1-5; 12 bases line up with TRBD1. The CDR3 has 19 residues. The germline gives CDR1 MNHEY, CDR2 SVGEGT. V shed 2 bases, J shed 0 bases, and the junction held 8 bases outside the gene matches. The CDR3 region is CASSYRPGTGGYSNQPQHF. CDR3 sequence (DNA): TGTGCCAGCAGTTACCGTCCCGGGACAGGGGGCTATAGCAATCAGCCCCAGCATTTT.

In its sample, this clonotype was seen many times. The chain carries TRBV10-3 and TRBJ2-1; 9 bases map to TRBD1. V lost 10 bases, J lost 9 bases, and 4 bases stayed unmatched. The germline CDR1 and CDR2 sequences are ENHRY and SYGVKD. CDR3 length: 11 residues. CDR3 sequence reads: CATGQGSEQFF. Written as DNA, the CDR3 is TGTGCCACTGGACAGGGGAGTGAGCAGTTCTTC.

J is TRBJ1-6 and V is TRBV4-3; 7 bases map to TRBD1. The CDR3 loop spans 16 amino acids. From germline, CDR1 is LGHNA and CDR2 YSLEER. With 0 bases clipped from V and 8 bases from J, the junction kept 7 bases outside the gene matches. In DNA, the CDR3 is TGCGCCAGCAGCCAAGATTCGACAGGGTCTTATTCACCCCTCCACTTT. Translated: CASSQDSTGSYSPLHF.

The chain recombines TRBV12-3 or TRBV12-4 with TRBJ2-3, with D uncertain. This CDR3 has 17 amino acids. V was clipped by 3 bases and J by 1 base, with 17 bases between them. The CDR3 region has the DNA TGTGCCAGCAGTTTGGGCGTGAGGAGAAGAGGCACAGATACGCAGTATTTT. This sequence encodes CASSLGVRRRGTDTQYF.

This chain links TRBV5-5 with TRBJ2-1; unclear D gene. Trimming took off 1 base at V and 4 bases at J, with 12 bases between the two ends. Germline CDR1 reads SGHKS; CDR2 reads YYEKEE (reference sequence). The length of the CDR3 is 15 residues. DNA for the CDR3: TGTGCCAGCAGCTTGACACAGCCCGAATACAATGAGCAGTTCTTC. Amino acid sequence: CASSLTQPEYNEQFF. The whole variable domain, remainder taken from reference TRBV5-5 and TRBJ2-1, is DAGVTQSPTHLIKTRGQQVTLRCSPISGHKSVSWYQQVLGQGPQFIFQYYEKEERGRGNFPDRFSARQFPNYSSELNVNALLLGDSALYLCASSLTQPEYNEQFFGPGTRLTVL.

The V and J genes are TRBV12-3 or TRBV12-4 and TRBJ2-7; weak D call: TRBD2 (5 bases). The CDR3 extends over 16 amino acids. Trimming took 4 bases from V and 0 from J, leaving 16 bases between them. CDR3 in DNA: TGTGCCAGCAGTTCAAGGAGCGGATTTCACTCCTACGAGCAGTACTTC. Translating it yields CASSSRSGFHSYEQYF.